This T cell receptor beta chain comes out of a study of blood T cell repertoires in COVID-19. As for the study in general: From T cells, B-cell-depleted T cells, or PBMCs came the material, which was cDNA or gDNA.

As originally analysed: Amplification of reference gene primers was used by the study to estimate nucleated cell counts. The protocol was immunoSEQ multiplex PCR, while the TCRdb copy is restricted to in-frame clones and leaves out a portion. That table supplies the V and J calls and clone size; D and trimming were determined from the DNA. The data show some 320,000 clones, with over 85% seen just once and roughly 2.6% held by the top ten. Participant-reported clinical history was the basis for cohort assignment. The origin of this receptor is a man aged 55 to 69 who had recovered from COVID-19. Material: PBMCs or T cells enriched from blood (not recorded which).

The CDR3 spells CASSPRTENNQPQHF. The CDR3 DNA reads as TGTGCCAGCAGCCCTCGGACAGAGAACAATCAGCCCCAGCATTTT. The chain uses TRBV3-1 (or the pseudogene TRBV3-2) and TRBJ1-5; D is perhaps TRBD1 (6 bases). Germline CDR1 reads LGHDT; CDR2 reads YNNKEL (reference sequence). Trimming cost V 4 bases and J 3 bases, with 13 bases left between them. The CDR3 has 15 amino acids.